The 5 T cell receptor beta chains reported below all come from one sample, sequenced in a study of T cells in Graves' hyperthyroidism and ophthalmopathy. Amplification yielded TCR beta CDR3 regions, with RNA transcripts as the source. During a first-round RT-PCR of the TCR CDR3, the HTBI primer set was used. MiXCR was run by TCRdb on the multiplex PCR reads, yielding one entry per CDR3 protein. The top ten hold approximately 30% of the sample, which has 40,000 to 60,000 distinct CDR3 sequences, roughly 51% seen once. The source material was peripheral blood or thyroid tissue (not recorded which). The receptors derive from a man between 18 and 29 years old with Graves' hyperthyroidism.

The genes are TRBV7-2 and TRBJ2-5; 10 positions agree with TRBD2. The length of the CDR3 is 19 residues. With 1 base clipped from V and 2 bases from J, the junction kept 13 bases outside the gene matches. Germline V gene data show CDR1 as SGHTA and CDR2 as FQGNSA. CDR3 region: CASSLDPQTPAGGQETQYF. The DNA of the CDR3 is TGTGCCAGCAGCTTAGACCCACAAACTCCAGCGGGAGGGCAAGAGACCCAGTACTTC.

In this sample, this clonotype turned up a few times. The chain's CDR3 is CSAREGLAGGGETQYF. As DNA, the CDR3 is TGCAGTGCTAGAGAGGGACTAGCGGGGGGCGGAGAGACCCAGTACTTC. This chain connects TRBV20-1 to TRBJ2-5; 15 bases match TRBD2. J was trimmed by 4 bases and V by 0 bases; bases with no gene match: 3. Germline lookup yields CDR1 DFQATT and CDR2 SNEGSKA (reference sequence). The CDR3 has 16 amino acids.

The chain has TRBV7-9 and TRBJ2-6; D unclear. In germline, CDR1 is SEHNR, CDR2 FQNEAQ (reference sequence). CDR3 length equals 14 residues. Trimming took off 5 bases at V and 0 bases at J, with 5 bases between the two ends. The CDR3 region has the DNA TGTGCCAGCAGCCGGATCTCTGGGGCCAACGTCCTGACTTTC. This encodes CASSRISGANVLTF.

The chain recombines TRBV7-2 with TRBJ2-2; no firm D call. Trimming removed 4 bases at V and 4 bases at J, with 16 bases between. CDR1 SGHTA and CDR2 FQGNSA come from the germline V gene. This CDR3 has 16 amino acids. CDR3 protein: CASSSKPPPATGELFF. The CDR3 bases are TGTGCCAGCAGCTCTAAGCCCCCACCGGCCACCGGGGAGCTGTTTTTT. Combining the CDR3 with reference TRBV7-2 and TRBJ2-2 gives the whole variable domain GAGVSQSPSNKVTEKGKDVELRCDPISGHTALYWYRQSLGQGLEFLIYFQGNSAPDKSGLPSDRFSAERTGGSVSTLTIQRTQQEDSAVYLCASSSKPPPATGELFFGEGSRLTVL.

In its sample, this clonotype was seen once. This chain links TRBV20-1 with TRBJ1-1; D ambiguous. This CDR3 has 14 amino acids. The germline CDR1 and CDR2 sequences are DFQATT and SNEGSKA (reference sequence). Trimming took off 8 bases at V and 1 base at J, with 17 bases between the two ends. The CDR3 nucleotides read TGCAGTCCGCTCGGGTCTGCGGCGAACACTGAAGCTTTCTTT. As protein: CSPLGSAANTEAFF.